The 12 T cell receptor beta chains listed next were all sequenced from one sample in a study of shared clonotypes between healthy human individuals. Selected positively for CCR7 and CD45RO-negative, naive CD8 cells excluded terminally differentiated effector memory CD45RA+ cells. TCRdb's table, derived via immunoSEQ multiplex PCR, lists solely in-frame clones and lacks some. The repertoire has millions of clones, about 95% of them found once; the top ten carry around 1.1%. Sequencing was performed on naive CD8+ T cells sorted from blood. The receptors stem from a man aged 18 to 35 in good health.

In DNA form, the CDR3 reads TGTGCCTATACTAGTCAATCCTCCTACGAGCAGTACTTC. It codes for CAYTSQSSYEQYF. The chain employs TRBV30 and TRBJ2-7; the D gene is possibly TRBD2 (5 bases). This CDR3 contains 13 residues. V was pared by 7 bases and J by 0 bases, with 13 bases between. Germline CDR1 is GTSNPN and CDR2 is SVGIG (reference sequence).

The V gene is TRBV4-1, the J gene TRBJ1-1, with a possible D match to TRBD1 (6 bases). Trimming left V 0 bases short and J 0 bases short, with 11 bases between. Germline CDR1 MGHRA, CDR2 YSYEKL. The CDR3 runs 16 residues. The CDR3 is CASSQEGGAMNTEAFF. CDR3 DNA: TGCGCCAGCAGCCAAGAAGGGGGGGCAATGAACACTGAAGCTTTCTTT.

The rearrangement joins TRBV5-1 to TRBJ2-7, with 7 bases that match TRBD2. From germline, CDR1 is SGHRS and CDR2 YFSETQ. The length of the CDR3 is 14 residues. V dropped 0 bases and J dropped 5; count of bases not matched to a gene: 5. DNA of the CDR3: TGCGCCAGCAGCTTGGGACTAGCTCTCCACGAGCAGTACTTC. It yields the protein CASSLGLALHEQYF.

The CDR3 sequence: CASKKGPWGNQPQHF. In DNA, the CDR3 is TGTGCCAGCAAGAAGGGTCCCTGGGGGAATCAGCCCCAGCATTTT. The genes are TRBV6-1 and TRBJ1-5; the D gene is possibly TRBD1 (5 bases). The length of the CDR3 is 15 residues. Looked up from germline, CDR1 is MNHNS and CDR2 is SASEGT. V lost 7 bases and J 4 bases, leaving 17 bases between the germline ends.

The J gene is TRBJ2-1, the V gene TRBV9, with TRBD2 matching 7 bases. The junction had 7 bases not matched to a gene; V was cut back by 4 bases and J by 6 bases. Germline loops: CDR1 SGDLS, CDR2 YYNGEE. This CDR3 comprises 14 residues. CDR3 DNA sequence: TGTGCCAGCAGCTCCGGGGACTACCTCAATGAGCAGTTCTTC. It translates to CASSSGDYLNEQFF.

The chain joins TRBV5-1 to TRBJ2-4, with 8 bases identical to TRBD1. Germline CDR1 SGHRS, CDR2 YFSETQ. The CDR3 is 17 amino acids. Trimming removed 6 bases from V and 0 bases from J; junction bases left unmatched: 11. CDR3 nucleotide sequence: TGCGCCAGCACCTTACCGACAGGGGCCGTAGCCAAAAACATTCAGTACTTC. This sequence encodes CASTLPTGAVAKNIQYF.

V gene TRBV7-8 combines with J gene TRBJ2-5; a weak D match, TRBD2 (6 bases). The V and J ends lost 5 bases and 2 bases respectively, with 9 bases between them. There are 13 residues in the CDR3. Germline V CDR1 and CDR2: SGHVS, FQNEAQ. The CDR3, as DNA: TGTGCCAGCAGCCAGGGACTGCAAGAGACCCAGTACTTC. Protein product: CASSQGLQETQYF.

This clone occurred once. The chain recombines TRBV6-1 with TRBJ2-1; D possibly matches TRBD1 or TRBD2 (5 bases each). The V end was cut by 7 bases, the J end by 0 bases, with 13 bases between. CDR1 is MNHNS, CDR2 SASEGT, per germline. The CDR3 extends over 15 amino acids. CDR3 loop: CASIWDGSSYNEQFF. CDR3 nucleotide sequence: TGTGCCAGCATATGGGACGGCAGCTCCTACAATGAGCAGTTCTTC.

The chain employs TRBV28 and TRBJ1-4; 7 positions match TRBD1. Per germline, CDR1 MDHEN and CDR2 SYDVKM. The CDR3 consists of 15 residues. V shed 6 bases, J shed 8 bases, and the junction held 12 bases outside the gene matches. CDR3 sequence: CASRGNRGEGEKLFF. DNA of the CDR3: TGTGCCAGCAGGGGTAACAGGGGAGAAGGCGAAAAACTGTTTTTT.

The chain carries TRBV5-6 and TRBJ2-3; 7 bases match TRBD2. J gave up 2 bases and V 7 bases, and 16 bases lay outside the gene matches. The CDR3 consists of 17 residues. Per germline, CDR1 SGHDT and CDR2 YYEEEE. The CDR3 DNA follows: TGTGCCAGCTCACTGGGGCGGGGGACCGCTTCCACAGATACGCAGTATTTT. Translation gives CASSLGRGTASTDTQYF.

J is TRBJ1-2 and V is TRBV13; TRBD1 might be the D (6 bases). Germline-derived CDR1 and CDR2 are PRHDT and FYEKMQ (reference sequence). Trimming took 0 bases from V and 6 from J, leaving 14 bases between them. The CDR3 has 15 amino acids. CDR3 protein: CASSLGLAGADGYTF. DNA for the CDR3: TGTGCCAGCAGCTTAGGCCTAGCAGGGGCTGATGGCTACACCTTC. The whole variable domain, filled in from reference TRBV13 and TRBJ1-2, reads AAGVIQSPRHLIKEKRETATLKCYPIPRHDTVYWYQQGPGQDPQFLISFYEKMQSDKGSIPDRFSAQQFSDYHSELNMSSLELGDSALYFCASSLGLAGADGYTFGSGTRLTVV.

For the CDR3, the DNA is TGTGCCAGCAGCTTAGAAGTAGCGGGAGCCTACGAGCAGTACTTC. It is translated as CASSLEVAGAYEQYF. The V gene is TRBV7-2, the J gene TRBJ2-7; the match to TRBD2 covers 9 bases. This CDR3 contains 15 residues. J was trimmed by 2 bases and V by 1 base; bases with no gene match: 3. Germline V gene lookup returns CDR1 SGHTA and CDR2 FQGNSA.